These 16 T cell receptor beta chains came from one sample sequenced in a study of OX40 agonist ivuxolimab in advanced cancers. Sequencing was performed with immunoSEQ multiplex PCR; in TCRdb, only in-frame clones are kept and a portion is missing. The table shows some 80,000 clones, with around 85% occurring only once. This sample comprised CD4+ or CD8+ T cells sorted from blood, obtained in a trial of the OX40 agonist ivuxolimab. Receptors originate from an adult with an advanced solid tumor such as melanoma, head and neck, liver or kidney cancer.

This sequence joins TRBV7-2 and TRBJ2-7, with TRBD2 identical over 8 bases. The trim removed 2 bases at V and 4 bases at J, leaving 7 bases unmatched. This CDR3 is built from 15 residues. Per the germline V gene, CDR1 is SGHTA and CDR2 is FQGNSA. DNA of the CDR3: TGTGCCAGCAGCTTACACGGGGGGGCGCGGTACGAGCAGTACTTC. This codes for CASSLHGGARYEQYF. The whole variable domain, remainder taken from reference TRBV7-2 and TRBJ2-7, is GAGVSQSPSNKVTEKGKDVELRCDPISGHTALYWYRQSLGQGLEFLIYFQGNSAPDKSGLPSDRFSAERTGGSVSTLTIQRTQQEDSAVYLCASSLHGGARYEQYFGPGTRLTVT.

This CDR3 reads CASSQVPRETQYF. The CDR3 DNA sequence: TGCGCCAGCAGCCAAGTGCCCAGGGAGACCCAGTACTTC. The chain couples TRBV4-3 to TRBJ2-5; D is unresolved. Germline V CDR1 and CDR2: LGHNA, YSLEER. There are 13 residues in the CDR3. Trimming left V 1 base short and J 5 bases short, with 8 bases between.

The chain couples TRBV7-3 to TRBJ1-2; 9 bases agree with TRBD1. This CDR3 region has 15 residues. The germline V gene encodes CDR1 SGHTA and CDR2 FQGTGA. V gave up 3 bases and J gave up 0 bases; unmatched junction bases: 2. CDR3 coding DNA: TGTGCCAGCAGCTTGGGACAGGGATCTAACTATGGCTACACCTTC. It yields the protein CASSLGQGSNYGYTF.

The chain recombines TRBV4-2 with TRBJ2-3; 16 positions agree with TRBD2. The germline V gene encodes CDR1 LGHNA and CDR2 YNFKEQ. V trimming: 3 bases; J trimming: 4 bases; junction bases outside the gene matches: 7. The CDR3 extends over 18 amino acids. CDR3 in DNA: TGTGCCAGCAGCCATGCTCAGGGACTAGCGGGGGGGGCAGATACGCAGTATTTT. It is translated as CASSHAQGLAGGADTQYF.

The gene calls are TRBV5-8 and TRBJ2-5, with D possibly TRBD2 on 7 matching bases. The germline CDR1 and CDR2 sequences are SGHTS and YDEGEE. This CDR3 is built from 15 residues. Trimming shortened V by 0 bases and J by 1 base, and 10 bases separated the two germline ends. CDR3 bases: TGTGCCAGCAGCTTGGCGGGGGGCAGCCAAGAGACCCAGTACTTC. It yields the protein CASSLAGGSQETQYF.

This clone has just one count. The chain recombines TRBV28 with TRBJ2-1, with 7 bases matching TRBD1. Per germline, CDR1 MDHEN and CDR2 SYDVKM. Trimming removed 6 bases from V and 4 bases from J; junction bases left unmatched: 3. This CDR3 has 13 residues. CDR3 bases: TGTGCCAGCAGCCCGGGACAGTACAATGAGCAGTTCTTC. Residues: CASSPGQYNEQFF.

V is TRBV5-1 and J is TRBJ2-6; no definite D call. V lost 0 bases and J lost 0, with 7 bases in between. The CDR3 totals 16 residues. Germline CDR1 and CDR2: SGHRS and YFSETQ. CDR3 residues: CASSLDGNSGANVLTF. As DNA, the CDR3 is TGCGCCAGCAGCTTGGACGGAAACTCTGGGGCCAACGTCCTGACTTTC.

The chain has TRBV9 and TRBJ1-2; 10 positions agree with TRBD1. The CDR3 covers 15 residues. With V trimmed by 4 bases and J by 5 bases, 8 bases remained unmatched. Germline values: CDR1 SGDLS, CDR2 YYNGEE. The CDR3 DNA sequence: TGTGCCAGCAGCCCTCAGACAGGGGGCGCTTATGGCTACACCTTC. It translates to CASSPQTGGAYGYTF.

This chain links TRBV4-2 with TRBJ2-3; 12 bases are a match to TRBD2. This CDR3 comprises 18 residues. V lost 2 bases and J lost 0; bases outside the gene matches: 6. The germline CDR1 and CDR2 sequences are LGHNA and YNFKEQ. For the CDR3, the DNA is TGTGCCAGCAGCCAAAAGGGACTAGCGGGTGATAGCACAGATACGCAGTATTTT. Amino acids: CASSQKGLAGDSTDTQYF.

This rearrangement joins TRBV11-2 to TRBJ2-7; tentative D call: TRBD1 (5 bases). The V gene lost 0 bases and the J gene lost 3 bases, with 6 bases spanning the gap. Germline-derived CDR1 and CDR2 are SGHAT and FQNNGV. The CDR3 consists of 13 residues. CDR3 protein: CASSLDRDYEQYF. CDR3 nucleotides: TGTGCCAGCAGCTTAGACAGGGACTACGAGCAGTACTTC.

The V and J genes are TRBV27 and TRBJ2-5; TRBD2 matches at 13 bases. CDR1 is MNHEY, CDR2 SMNVEV, per germline (reference sequence). V lost 5 bases to trimming and J lost 4 bases; unmatched junction nucleotides: 7. The CDR3 spans 16 residues. In nucleotides, the CDR3 is TGTGCCAGCAGTATCCGGACTAGCGGGGGATCAGAGACCCAGTACTTC. Translating gives CASSIRTSGGSETQYF.

This clone was seen only once. The chain links TRBV9 to TRBJ2-5; D is undetermined. Germline CDR1 is SGDLS and CDR2 is YYNGEE. Trimming cost V 1 base and J 3 bases, with 7 bases left between them. The CDR3 runs 13 residues. CDR3 sequence: CASSVQPKETQYF. For the CDR3, the DNA is TGTGCCAGCAGCGTACAGCCGAAAGAGACCCAGTACTTC.

The table lists this clone with a count of one. The V gene is TRBV5-6, the J gene TRBJ2-7, with D uncertain. Trimming left V 0 bases short and J 2 bases short, with 6 bases between. Germline values: CDR1 SGHDT, CDR2 YYEEEE. The CDR3 is made up of 13 amino acids. This CDR3 is CASSLVGPYEQYF. DNA of the CDR3: TGTGCCAGCAGCTTGGTGGGTCCCTACGAGCAGTACTTC.

The DNA of the CDR3 is TGTGCCAGCAGCTCCCTCTACGAGCAGTACTTC. It yields the protein CASSSLYEQYF. The V gene is TRBV11-2, the J gene TRBJ2-7; the D is unclear. The CDR3 totals 11 residues. Germline V gene sequence: CDR1 SGHAT, CDR2 FQNNGV. Deletions cut 4 bases from V and 3 bases from J, with 4 bases between.

The chain couples TRBV4-2 to TRBJ2-1; D gene unclear. The CDR3 totals 15 residues. Looked up from germline, CDR1 is LGHNA and CDR2 is YNFKEQ. Trimming left V 0 bases short and J 7 bases short, with 13 bases between. The CDR3 DNA sequence: TGTGCCAGCAGCCAAGATCCCCTGACTGGAAATGAGCAGTTCTTC. Its protein product is CASSQDPLTGNEQFF.

This chain joins TRBV7-2 and TRBJ2-3; D not certain. V lost 4 bases and J lost 6, with 14 bases in between. Germline lookup yields CDR1 SGHTA and CDR2 FQGNSA. The CDR3 consists of 14 residues. CDR3 residues: CASSSVGVMDTQYF. The CDR3 nucleotides are TGTGCCAGCAGCTCCGTAGGCGTCATGGATACGCAGTATTTT.